Reported below is one TCR beta chain. TCRdb's copy holds only in-frame clones and misses some; the assay was immunoSEQ multiplex PCR. The sample lists 110,000 to 150,000 clones; about 94% were seen once. Donors came from a validation cohort of some 110 subjects, distinct from the first 666-subject cohort. This sample is drawn from a study of cytomegalovirus exposure and HLA in healthy donors. The TCR originated in a man between 18 and 29 years old in good health and CMV-seropositive. Sequencing was done on a sample of PBMCs.

The DNA for the CDR3 is TGCGCCAGCAGTCAGGACACCCCTAACTATGGCTACACCTTC. It codes for CASSQDTPNYGYTF. This rearrangement joins TRBV5-1 to TRBJ1-2, with D perhaps matching TRBD1 (5 bases). V lost 5 bases and J lost 0, with 11 bases in between. The CDR3 is made up of 14 amino acids. The germline V gene encodes CDR1 SGHRS and CDR2 YFSETQ.